Given below is one T cell receptor beta chain in context. The entry originates in a study of T cell responses to AZD1222 COVID-19 vaccine. The repertoire was sequenced with immunoSEQ multiplex PCR; TCRdb's copy has only in-frame clones and lacks some. Counted here are 140,000 or so clones, roughly nine tenths occurring once; the ten biggest clones make up roughly 1.7%. The CDR3 is made up of 16 amino acids. V lost 4 bases and J 7 bases, leaving 20 bases between the germline ends. CDR1 LGHNA and CDR2 YNFKEQ come from the germline V gene. Second doses at about 4 or about 12 weeks were pooled. The sequences come from peripheral blood, collected 28 days after the second AZD1222 dose. The sequence came from an adult who received the AZD1222 COVID-19 vaccine. The J gene is TRBJ2-1, the V gene TRBV4-2, with a possible D match to TRBD2 (6 bases). CDR3 region: CASSRRAGSMGNEQFF. The CDR3 bases are TGTGCCAGCAGCCGACGAGCGGGTTCTATGGGGAATGAGCAGTTCTTC.